These 20 T cell receptor beta chains originate from one sample sequenced in a study of blood T cell repertoires in COVID-19. The method was immunoSEQ multiplex PCR; TCRdb's version includes in-frame clones alone and lacks a portion of them. The table includes around 300,000 clones, around 90% detected once. Sequenced material: PBMCs or T cells enriched from blood (not recorded which). These receptors all stem from a woman in her late teens or twenties with acute COVID-19.

This clone occurred once. The CDR3 nucleotides are TGTGCCAGCAGTTTATGGCAGGGTGGCGAGCAGTACTTC. Translating gives CASSLWQGGEQYF. The V and J genes are TRBV27 and TRBJ2-7; D is perhaps TRBD1 (5 bases). Per germline, CDR1 MNHEY and CDR2 SMNVEV (reference sequence). The CDR3 has 13 residues. Trimming cost V 1 base and J 6 bases, with 10 bases left between them.

The chain recombines TRBV19 with TRBJ2-2; D is uncertain. Between the trimmed V and J ends, which lost 3 bases and 1 base, there was a span of 12 bases. Germline-derived CDR1 and CDR2 are LNHDA and SQIVND (reference sequence). There are 16 residues in the CDR3. CDR3 sequence: CASSILGYKNTGELFF. CDR3 DNA: TGTGCCAGTAGTATCTTGGGCTATAAGAACACCGGGGAGCTGTTTTTT.

V is TRBV30 and J is TRBJ1-1, with D possibly TRBD1 on 5 matching bases. Deletions cut 0 bases from V and 0 bases from J, with 14 bases between. The CDR3 runs 16 residues. Germline loops: CDR1 GTSNPN, CDR2 SVGIG (reference sequence). In nucleotides, the CDR3 is TGTGCCTGGAGTGTTTCCGCAGGGCGAATGAACACTGAAGCTTTCTTT. This gives the protein CAWSVSAGRMNTEAFF.

The chain carries TRBV30 and TRBJ2-7; TRBD1 matches at 9 bases. CDR3 length: 15 residues. V shed 2 bases, J shed 2 bases, and the junction held 7 bases outside the gene matches. Per the germline V gene, CDR1 is GTSNPN and CDR2 is SVGIG (reference sequence). CDR3 amino acids: CAWSPGTGRAYEQYF. For the CDR3, the DNA is TGTGCCTGGAGTCCCGGGACAGGGAGGGCCTACGAGCAGTACTTC. Drawing the rest from reference TRBV30 and TRBJ2-7, the complete variable domain is SQTIHQWPATLVQPVGSPLSLECTVEGTSNPNLYWYRQAAGRGLQLLFYSVGIGQISSEVPQNLSASRPQDRQFILSSKKLLLSDSGFYLCAWSPGTGRAYEQYFGPGTRLTVT.

V is TRBV5-1 and J is TRBJ1-2, with 8 bases identical to TRBD1. V gave up 4 bases and J gave up 3 bases; unmatched junction bases: 8. CDR3 length: 15 amino acids. Germline values: CDR1 SGHRS, CDR2 YFSETQ. CDR3 amino acids: CASSGSGQGYYGYTF. The CDR3 coding sequence is TGCGCCAGCAGCGGTTCCGGACAGGGATACTATGGCTACACCTTC. The full variable domain, with the rest looked up from reference TRBV5-1 and TRBJ1-2, is KAGVTQTPRYLIKTRGQQVTLSCSPISGHRSVSWYQQTPGQGLQFLFEYFSETQRNKGNFPGRFSGRQFSNSRSEMNVSTLELGDSALYLCASSGSGQGYYGYTFGSGTRLTVV.

Turning to this clone: Different DNA sequences within this sample yield the same CDR3. V gene TRBV4-3 combines with J gene TRBJ2-1; 10 positions match TRBD2. This CDR3 spans 15 amino acids. Germline CDR1 LGHNA, CDR2 YSLEER. Trimming cost V 4 bases and J 4 bases; bases outside gene matches: 4. This CDR3 is CASSLGTSVYNEQFF. In DNA form, the CDR3 reads TGCGCCAGCAGCCTCGGGACTAGCGTTTACAATGAGCAGTTCTTC.

This chain links TRBV19 with TRBJ1-5, with 9 bases identical to TRBD1. The CDR3 has 18 amino acids. Germline V gene data show CDR1 as LNHDA and CDR2 as SQIVND (reference sequence). Losses at the gene ends were 4 bases for V and 0 bases for J; bases not matched to a gene: 10. CDR3 amino acids: CASSTPLGQGYSNQPQHF. The CDR3 DNA reads as TGTGCCAGTAGTACCCCCCTGGGACAGGGCTATAGCAATCAGCCCCAGCATTTT. The full variable domain, its missing parts supplied by reference TRBV19 and TRBJ1-5, is DGGITQSPKYLFRKEGQNVTLSCEQNLNHDAMYWYRQDPGQGLRLIYYSQIVNDFQKGDIAEGYSVSREKKESFPLTVTSAQKNPTAFYLCASSTPLGQGYSNQPQHFGDGTRLSIL.

The rearrangement uses TRBV5-1 and TRBJ1-2; TRBD1 matches 11 bases. The CDR3 length is 14 residues. CDR1 and CDR2 (germline): SGHRS, YFSETQ. V trimming: 4 bases; J trimming: 7 bases; junction bases outside the gene matches: 6. The CDR3 protein is CASSAGTGGSGYTF. The CDR3, as DNA: TGCGCCAGCAGCGCCGGGACAGGGGGGTCTGGCTACACCTTC. The whole variable domain, filled in from reference TRBV5-1 and TRBJ1-2, reads KAGVTQTPRYLIKTRGQQVTLSCSPISGHRSVSWYQQTPGQGLQFLFEYFSETQRNKGNFPGRFSGRQFSNSRSEMNVSTLELGDSALYLCASSAGTGGSGYTFGSGTRLTVV.

This sequence joins TRBV28 and TRBJ2-7; D possibly corresponds to TRBD2 (5 bases). The CDR3 runs to 15 residues. Germline CDR1 is MDHEN and CDR2 is SYDVKM. V lost 3 bases and J 4 bases, leaving 16 bases between the germline ends. DNA for the CDR3: TGTGCCAGCAGTTTTATTATAAGCGGTATTTACGAGCAGTACTTC. The encoded protein is CASSFIISGIYEQYF.

Only a few counts were recorded for this clone. The chain recombines TRBV30 with TRBJ1-5, with D possibly matching TRBD1 (6 bases). Per germline, CDR1 GTSNPN and CDR2 SVGIG (reference sequence). CDR3 size: 13 residues. V lost 2 bases and J lost 7, with 12 bases in between. CDR3 sequence reads: CAWSLQGEQPQHF. The CDR3, as DNA: TGTGCCTGGAGTTTACAGGGAGAACAGCCCCAGCATTTT. The whole variable domain, remainder taken from reference TRBV30 and TRBJ1-5, is SQTIHQWPATLVQPVGSPLSLECTVEGTSNPNLYWYRQAAGRGLQLLFYSVGIGQISSEVPQNLSASRPQDRQFILSSKKLLLSDSGFYLCAWSLQGEQPQHFGDGTRLSIL.

This clone was recorded only once. The chain combines TRBV29-1 with TRBJ2-7; the D gene is possibly TRBD2 (5 bases). The CDR3 is made up of 11 amino acids. CDR1 is SQVTM and CDR2 is ANQGSEA in the germline V gene. V lost 7 bases and J lost 6, with 13 bases in between. CDR3 protein: CSAQAAGEQYF. The CDR3 DNA reads as TGCAGCGCCCAAGCGGCGGGCGAGCAGTACTTC.

This sequence joins TRBV28 and TRBJ2-5, with TRBD1 as a possible D gene (5 bases). The CDR3 sequence is 13 residues long. Deletions cut 6 bases from V and 1 base from J, with 9 bases between. CDR1 is MDHEN, CDR2 SYDVKM, per germline. CDR3 protein: CASSQDSQETQYF. CDR3 bases: TGTGCCAGCAGCCAAGACAGCCAAGAGACCCAGTACTTC. Full variable domain (missing parts from reference TRBV28 and TRBJ2-5): DVKVTQSSRYLVKRTGEKVFLECVQDMDHENMFWYRQDPGLGLRLIYFSYDVKMKEKGDIPEGYSVSREKKERFSLILESASTNQTSMYLCASSQDSQETQYFGPGTRLLVL.

The chain is built from TRBV24-1 and TRBJ1-3; 11 bases map to TRBD1. Trimming cost V 6 bases and J 0 bases; bases outside gene matches: 3. CDR3 length equals 16 residues. CDR1 is KGHDR and CDR2 is SFDVKD in the germline V gene. The CDR3 coding sequence is TGTGCCACCAGTAGGGACAGGGGGGGCTCTGGAAACACCATATATTTT. Translation: CATSRDRGGSGNTIYF.

This clone has only a few counts. This sequence joins TRBV4-3 and TRBJ2-2; 8 bases map to TRBD2. V shed 0 bases, J shed 1 base, and the junction held 7 bases outside the gene matches. The CDR3 has 18 residues. Germline V CDR1 and CDR2: LGHNA, YSLEER. The CDR3 DNA reads as TGCGCCAGCAGCCAAGATACGGGGACTAGGATGAACACCGGGGAGCTGTTTTTT. It codes for CASSQDTGTRMNTGELFF.

The V and J genes are TRBV5-1 and TRBJ2-5, with D tentatively TRBD1 (5 bases). Germline CDR1 is SGHRS and CDR2 is YFSETQ. This CDR3 spans 14 amino acids. V lost 4 bases to trimming and J lost 5 bases, with 15 bases between them. The CDR3 protein is CASSQDSTSETQYF. The CDR3 nucleotides are TGCGCCAGCAGCCAAGACAGTACATCGGAGACCCAGTACTTC.

The rearrangement uses TRBV7-9 and TRBJ1-2; D might be TRBD1 (6 bases). Germline assignment: CDR1 SEHNR and CDR2 FQNEAQ (reference sequence). Trimming took off 2 bases at V and 4 bases at J, with 11 bases between the two ends. The CDR3 has 14 amino acids. As DNA, the CDR3 is TGTGCCAGCAGCTTATCCGGGACACTCTATGGCTACACCTTC. Translating gives CASSLSGTLYGYTF.

The chain combines TRBV4-1 with TRBJ2-7; TRBD2 matches at 10 bases. V lost 2 bases to trimming and J lost 4 bases; unmatched junction nucleotides: 5. The CDR3 totals 15 residues. CDR1 is MGHRA, CDR2 YSYEKL, per germline. The CDR3 region is CASSQRTSGAYEQYF. The DNA of the CDR3 is TGCGCCAGCAGCCAACGGACTAGCGGAGCTTACGAGCAGTACTTC.

The chain joins TRBV5-6 to TRBJ1-6; D unresolved. The germline gives CDR1 SGHDT, CDR2 YYEEEE. This CDR3 has 14 amino acids. With 2 bases removed from V and 11 bases from J, the gap between germline ends came to 14 bases. CDR3 sequence reads: CASSFRGTSTPLHF. The CDR3 DNA sequence: TGTGCCAGCAGCTTCCGGGGAACCAGCACACCCCTCCACTTT.

J is TRBJ2-7 and V is TRBV5-1; 7 bases match TRBD1. The germline gives CDR1 SGHRS, CDR2 YFSETQ. The CDR3 spans 14 residues. Germline trimming cut 4 bases from V and 2 bases from J; bases unmatched to any gene: 6. The CDR3 reads CASSLSGTAYEQYF. The DNA for the CDR3 is TGCGCCAGCAGCCTCTCCGGGACAGCCTACGAGCAGTACTTC.

The rearrangement joins TRBV4-1 to TRBJ1-5; 7 nucleotides agree with TRBD1. Trimming cost V 8 bases and J 7 bases; bases outside gene matches: 14. Germline CDR1 and CDR2: MGHRA and YSYEKL. The CDR3 is made up of 15 amino acids. Here the CDR3 reads CASATEEQGMQPQHF. The CDR3 DNA reads as TGCGCCAGCGCCACGGAAGAACAGGGGATGCAGCCCCAGCATTTT.